This T cell receptor (beta chain) comes out of a study of blood T cell repertoires in COVID-19. V shed 6 bases and J shed 3 bases, with 11 bases lying between them. The CDR3 has 13 amino acids. The V gene's germline CDR1 is SGHAT and CDR2 FQNNGV. The assay was immunoSEQ multiplex PCR, and TCRdb's table has in-frame clones only and misses some. The top ten hold approximately 18% of the sample, which has 100,000 to 150,000 clones, approximately 85% seen once. Sequences were obtained from peripheral blood. This TCR was sampled from a man aged 25 to 40 with COVID-19, enrolled during active disease. The chain joins TRBV11-2 to TRBJ1-1; D is unresolved. The DNA of the CDR3 is TGTGCCAGCAGTATACAGAGATACACTGAAGCTTTCTTT. Its translation: CASSIQRYTEAFF.